These T cell receptor beta chains were read from a single sample in a study of blood T cell repertoires in COVID-19. Data came from immunoSEQ multiplex PCR; TCRdb stores just in-frame clones and leaves some out. The sample lists 210,000 or so clones, roughly nine tenths seen once, with 3% to 3.5% in the top ten. The source material was PBMCs or T cells enriched from blood (not recorded which). The source is a woman in her 50s in a cohort exposed to, infected with or recovered from COVID-19 (not recorded which). Both conserved end residues are trimmed from each CDR3. The order of the fields is J gene, V gene, CDR3 protein.

>TRBJ2-5|TRBV9
ASSVGGQETQY
>TRBJ2-7|TRBV7-2
ASSLAFGGNSYEQY
>TRBJ1-3|TRBV7-9
ASSPGLSSGNTIY
>TRBJ2-2|TRBV18
ASSPRGQGYTGELF
>TRBJ1-4|TRBV18
ASSPPGQGYEKLF
>TRBJ1-4|TRBV2
ASSEDSSRTNEKLF
>TRBJ2-2|TRBV4-2
ASSQARNTGELF
>TRBJ2-7|TRBV6-2/TRBV6-3
ASSYDYRYEQY
>TRBJ1-4|TRBV4-1
AARQSATNEKLF
>TRBJ2-2|TRBV28
ASSYIRTSRTWGELF
>TRBJ2-7|TRBV6-4
ASSDSRVIAGAYEQY
>TRBJ2-2|TRBV5-1
ASSLVLAGPTGELF
>TRBJ2-2|TRBV5-4
ASSKELAGGPTGELF
>TRBJ1-1|TRBV28
ASRHLGRGNTEAF
>TRBJ2-7|TRBV20-1
SASKILAGSYEQY
>TRBJ2-3|TRBV27
ASSLYNRGIHTQY
>TRBJ2-3|TRBV10-3
AISRTSGERGGMTDTQY
>TRBJ1-1|TRBV5-1
ASSFGQGISNTEAF
>TRBJ1-3|TRBV5-1
ASSLQGAEGNTIY
>TRBJ1-1|TRBV4-3
ASSQEPLGGLSEAF
>TRBJ1-2|TRBV29-1
SVEDRKERVGGYT
>TRBJ1-4|TRBV7-9
ASSVGTGDEKLF
>TRBJ2-3|TRBV30
AWESGLADTQY
>TRBJ2-7|TRBV5-5
ASQVAGASSYEQY
>TRBJ1-4|TRBV10-2
ASSGSGGREKLF
>TRBJ1-2|TRBV11-2
ASSSPTYYGYT
>TRBJ1-2|TRBV6-5
ASSYPGAGGYYGYT
>TRBJ1-2|TRBV11-1
ASSLMRFSDPFGYT
>TRBJ2-2|TRBV11-1
ASSPGRNTGELF
>TRBJ1-6|TRBV9
ASSVDHSNNSPLH
>TRBJ1-1|TRBV6-2/TRBV6-3
ASSSRELTAF
>TRBJ2-1|TRBV4-2
ASSQDLTRNGYEQF
>TRBJ1-6|TRBV28
ASSPAGDRNYNSPLH
>TRBJ1-1|TRBV18
ASSPVAGATF
>TRBJ1-1|TRBV11-1
ASSSQELNTEAF
>TRBJ2-5|TRBV7-9
ASSPRETQY
>TRBJ1-5|TRBV5-6
ASSLTGEDNSNQPQH
>TRBJ2-1|TRBV5-6
ASSGGMPNEQF
>TRBJ2-5|TRBV4-1
ASSQTAGGQETQY
>TRBJ2-5|TRBV18
ASSPRGLAGVSYGRETQY
>TRBJ1-2|TRBV6-5
ASSPPGTGGGYT
>TRBJ1-2|TRBV5-6
ASSFGKEGGYT
>TRBJ2-2|TRBV4-3
ASSRLLAAGELF
>TRBJ2-1|TRBV5-6
ASSMGQGAGEQF
>TRBJ2-1|TRBV10-2
ASSTDRAQQF
>TRBJ2-7|TRBV5-6
ASSHPGGSYEQY
>TRBJ2-7|TRBV3-1/TRBV3-2
ASSQENRAPDEQY
>TRBJ1-4|TRBV7-8
ASSQNRDRGGEKLF
>TRBJ2-7|TRBV9
ASSVGGGASNEQY
>TRBJ1-2|TRBV19
ASSEGQASNYGYT
>TRBJ2-1|TRBV7-2
ASSFPGLAGEQF
>TRBJ2-7|TRBV5-4
ASSLARTGGADEQY